This TCR beta chain is drawn from a study of shared clonotypes between healthy human individuals. A remark on this clone: The target antigen is unknown. At one end, the junction sequence differs from germline, possibly due to a read error.

CD45RO negativity and positive selection for CCR7 defined naive CD8 cells, a population that excluded terminally differentiated effector memory CD45RA+ cells. All of the donors resided in Nashville, Tennessee, and each was a Caucasian adult. The germline gives CDR1 SGHAT, CDR2 FQNNGV. This CDR3 spans 15 amino acids. Study-level results: Only a few donors were included, so the genetic and exposure-history diversity represented was limited. Depth of sequencing was expected to influence donor clonotype sharing. It was observed that roughly 5% of naive CD4 clonotypes were shared across a few donors.

Measured with immunoSEQ multiplex PCR; TCRdb has only the in-frame clones, and not every one. The data show some 630,000 clones, with 90% to 97% seen just once and about 0.12% held by the top ten. This clonotype originated in a woman in her 30s in good health. This chain uses TRBV11-2 with TRBJ2-5, with D perhaps TRBD1 or TRBD2 (5 bases each). The assigned J gene may be wrong: the sequence end matches TRBJ2-7 better. What was sequenced was naive CD8+ T cells sorted from blood. Here the CDR3 reads CASSLDRGGTYEQYF. The CDR3 nucleotides read TGTGCCAGCAGCCTAGATCGTGGGGGAACCTACGAGCAGTACTTC.